The 19 T cell receptor beta chains in this list originate from one sample, sequenced in a study of blood T cell repertoires in COVID-19. This table comes from immunoSEQ multiplex PCR, and its TCRdb copy is limited to in-frame clones, with some not included. This table has approximately 230,000 clones, approximately 84% appearing once. The sample comprised PBMCs or T cells enriched from blood (not recorded which). Receptor source: a man between 40 and 49 years old who had recovered from COVID-19.

This chain links TRBV15 with TRBJ2-2; 10 nucleotides align to TRBD2. The V and J ends lost 3 bases and 9 bases, in that order; junction bases with no gene match: 7. The CDR3 has 15 residues. Germline V gene data show CDR1 as LNHNV and CDR2 as YYDKDF (reference sequence). CDR3 residues: CATSRASGGIRELFF. The CDR3 bases are TGTGCCACCAGCAGGGCTAGCGGGGGTATACGGGAGCTGTTTTTT.

This chain connects TRBV19 to TRBJ1-6; possibly TRBD1 for D (5 bases). This CDR3 contains 13 residues. The V and J ends lost 3 bases and 11 bases respectively, with 11 bases between them. CDR1 and CDR2 (germline): LNHDA, SQIVND (reference sequence). DNA for the CDR3: TGTGCCAGTAGTATTAGACAGCCCGCACCCCTCCACTTT. This encodes CASSIRQPAPLHF.

The chain employs TRBV5-1 and TRBJ1-1; maybe TRBD1 (6 bases). Germline V gives CDR1 SGHRS, CDR2 YFSETQ. The germline V and J ends were trimmed by 4 bases and 2 bases, with 18 bases remaining between them. The CDR3 covers 16 residues. CDR3 amino acids: CASSGGQGLGNTEAFF. The CDR3 DNA follows: TGCGCCAGCAGCGGCGGGCAGGGGTTGGGAAACACTGAAGCTTTCTTT.

V and J are TRBV5-4 and TRBJ2-6; TRBD1 agrees at 9 bases. The germline V gene encodes CDR1 SGHNT and CDR2 YYREEE (reference sequence). Trimming at V came to 4 bases and at J to 3 bases, leaving 11 bases not matched to a gene. The CDR3 runs to 18 residues. The CDR3 reads CASSQDRGARRGANVLTF. DNA for the CDR3: TGTGCCAGCAGCCAAGACAGGGGGGCTCGACGTGGGGCCAACGTCCTGACTTTC.

The chain links TRBV12-3 or TRBV12-4 to TRBJ2-3, with D possibly TRBD2 on 6 matching bases. The CDR3 loop spans 13 amino acids. Trimming pared 5 bases from V and 2 bases from J, leaving 8 bases between. The CDR3 DNA reads TGTGCCAGCAGTCGGGACTTCACAGATACGCAGTATTTT. Translation: CASSRDFTDTQYF.

The rearrangement uses TRBV30 and TRBJ1-1; a possible D gene is TRBD1 (5 bases). Trimming took off 4 bases at V and 4 bases at J, with 19 bases between the two ends. Germline-derived CDR1 and CDR2 are GTSNPN and SVGIG (reference sequence). The CDR3 totals 15 residues. This CDR3 reads CAWTPRMRGGTEAFF. DNA for the CDR3: TGTGCCTGGACCCCCAGGATGAGGGGAGGCACTGAAGCTTTCTTT.

The V and J genes are TRBV4-1 and TRBJ2-2, with 8 bases fitting TRBD2. Germline V gene data show CDR1 as MGHRA and CDR2 as YSYEKL. The CDR3 totals 15 residues. With 6 bases clipped from V and 4 bases from J, the junction kept 7 bases outside the gene matches. The CDR3 nucleotides read TGCGCCAGCAGTCGGGGGCTAGCGGGCACCGGGGAGCTGTTTTTT. Protein product: CASSRGLAGTGELFF.

V usage is TRBV5-1 and J usage is TRBJ1-2, with 8 bases fitting TRBD1. J lost 2 bases, V lost 4 bases, and 4 bases had no gene match. The CDR3 is 14 amino acids. Germline loops: CDR1 SGHRS, CDR2 YFSETQ. CDR3 amino acids: CASSQGQANYGYTF. CDR3 DNA: TGCGCCAGCAGCCAGGGACAGGCCAACTATGGCTACACCTTC. Filled out from reference TRBV5-1 and TRBJ1-2, the complete variable domain reads KAGVTQTPRYLIKTRGQQVTLSCSPISGHRSVSWYQQTPGQGLQFLFEYFSETQRNKGNFPGRFSGRQFSNSRSEMNVSTLELGDSALYLCASSQGQANYGYTFGSGTRLTVV.

The rearrangement uses TRBV10-1 and TRBJ2-3, with 7 bases aligning to TRBD1. Trimming cost V 5 bases and J 2 bases; bases outside gene matches: 7. The CDR3 spans 15 residues. CDR1 is WNHNN and CDR2 is SYGVQD in the germline V gene (reference sequence). The CDR3 DNA reads TGCGCCAGCAGTCCCTGGGACAGAGACACAGATACGCAGTATTTT. Its protein product is CASSPWDRDTDTQYF.

V and J are TRBV2 and TRBJ2-3; 8 nucleotides line up with TRBD2. V shed 8 bases, J shed 1 base, and the junction held 8 bases outside the gene matches. Germline CDR1 SNHLY, CDR2 FYNNEI. The CDR3 runs 15 residues. CDR3 amino acids: CASGRGGSGTDTQYF. The CDR3 region has the DNA TGTGCCAGCGGCCGGGGGGGATCGGGCACAGATACGCAGTATTTT.

This chain uses TRBV13 with TRBJ2-5; tentative D call: TRBD2 (7 bases). Trimming took off 4 bases at V and 3 bases at J, with 21 bases between the two ends. Germline V gene lookup returns CDR1 PRHDT and CDR2 FYEKMQ (reference sequence). The CDR3 extends over 17 amino acids. The CDR3 DNA sequence: TGTGCCAGCAGCTCTGGCCGAACAGGGAGGGTTAAAGAGACCCAGTACTTC. Protein sequence: CASSSGRTGRVKETQYF.

This chain joins TRBV5-4 and TRBJ1-5; 7 positions match TRBD1. The trim removed 0 bases at V and 2 bases at J, leaving 2 bases unmatched. This CDR3 is 15 amino acids long. The V gene's germline CDR1 is SGHNT and CDR2 YYREEE (reference sequence). The CDR3: CASSLGTGGNQPQHF. For the CDR3, the DNA is TGTGCCAGCAGCTTGGGGACAGGAGGCAATCAGCCCCAGCATTTT.

This rearrangement joins TRBV15 to TRBJ2-7, with 10 bases aligning to TRBD1. J lost 1 base, V lost 3 bases, and 3 bases had no gene match. The CDR3 spans 15 residues. Germline V gives CDR1 LNHNV, CDR2 YYDKDF (reference sequence). The CDR3 coding sequence is TGTGCCACCAGCAGCTGGGACAGGGGATCCTACGAGCAGTACTTC. Protein product: CATSSWDRGSYEQYF. Full variable domain (outside the CDR3, taken from reference TRBV15 and TRBJ2-7): DAMVIQNPRYQVTQFGKPVTLSCSQTLNHNVMYWYQQKSSQAPKLLFHYYDKDFNNEADTPDNFQSRRPNTSFCFLDIRSPGLGDTAMYLCATSSWDRGSYEQYFGPGTRLTVT.

V is TRBV6-5 and J is TRBJ2-7, with D tentatively TRBD2 (6 bases). V was cut by 8 bases and J by 5 bases, with 13 bases left in between. The germline gives CDR1 MNHEY, CDR2 SVGAGI. The CDR3 contains 12 residues. The CDR3 DNA reads as TGTGCCAGCGACAACGGGGGAAACGAGCAGTACTTC. This translates into CASDNGGNEQYF.

The V call is TRBV5-1, the J call TRBJ2-7, with 8 bases matching TRBD2. V gave up 5 bases and J gave up 3 bases; unmatched junction bases: 4. Germline V gene data show CDR1 as SGHRS and CDR2 as YFSETQ. The CDR3 has 13 amino acids. CDR3 DNA: TGCGCCAGCAGACCGGGACTAGACTACGAGCAGTACTTC. This codes for CASRPGLDYEQYF.

V is TRBV5-1 and J is TRBJ2-2; TRBD2 matches at 8 bases. The CDR3 is 15 residues long. V lost 4 bases and J lost 1; bases outside the gene matches: 3. Germline V CDR1 and CDR2: SGHRS, YFSETQ. The CDR3 here is CASSVTSGNTGELFF. DNA of the CDR3: TGCGCCAGCAGCGTTACTAGCGGGAACACCGGGGAGCTGTTTTTT.

V and J are TRBV11-2 and TRBJ2-5, with 10 bases that match TRBD2. Germline loops: CDR1 SGHAT, CDR2 FQNNGV. The CDR3 is 16 residues long. V lost 1 base, J lost 2 bases, and 4 bases stayed unmatched. This CDR3 reads CASSLGLAGAQETQYF. The CDR3 DNA reads as TGTGCCAGCAGCTTAGGGCTAGCGGGAGCTCAAGAGACCCAGTACTTC. The full variable domain, rest sourced from reference TRBV11-2 and TRBJ2-5, is EAGVAQSPRYKIIEKRQSVAFWCNPISGHATLYWYQQILGQGPKLLIQFQNNGVVDDSQLPKDRFSAERLKGVDSTLKIQPAKLEDSAVYLCASSLGLAGAQETQYFGPGTRLLVL.

The rearrangement links TRBV2 to TRBJ1-4, with 7 bases identical to TRBD1. Germline V gives CDR1 SNHLY, CDR2 FYNNEI. V dropped 6 bases and J dropped 4; count of bases not matched to a gene: 11. This CDR3 has 16 residues. This CDR3 reads CASRYDRVGINEKLFF. CDR3 sequence (DNA): TGTGCCAGCAGATATGACAGGGTGGGGATTAATGAAAAACTGTTTTTT.

This clone was detected only a few times. The chain has TRBV29-1 and TRBJ1-1, with D uncertain. The CDR3 contains 10 residues. V was trimmed by 7 bases and J by 1 base, leaving 4 bases between them. The germline gives CDR1 SQVTM, CDR2 ANQGSEA. The CDR3 loop reads CSAQNTEAFF. The CDR3 DNA reads TGCAGCGCGCAGAACACTGAAGCTTTCTTT.